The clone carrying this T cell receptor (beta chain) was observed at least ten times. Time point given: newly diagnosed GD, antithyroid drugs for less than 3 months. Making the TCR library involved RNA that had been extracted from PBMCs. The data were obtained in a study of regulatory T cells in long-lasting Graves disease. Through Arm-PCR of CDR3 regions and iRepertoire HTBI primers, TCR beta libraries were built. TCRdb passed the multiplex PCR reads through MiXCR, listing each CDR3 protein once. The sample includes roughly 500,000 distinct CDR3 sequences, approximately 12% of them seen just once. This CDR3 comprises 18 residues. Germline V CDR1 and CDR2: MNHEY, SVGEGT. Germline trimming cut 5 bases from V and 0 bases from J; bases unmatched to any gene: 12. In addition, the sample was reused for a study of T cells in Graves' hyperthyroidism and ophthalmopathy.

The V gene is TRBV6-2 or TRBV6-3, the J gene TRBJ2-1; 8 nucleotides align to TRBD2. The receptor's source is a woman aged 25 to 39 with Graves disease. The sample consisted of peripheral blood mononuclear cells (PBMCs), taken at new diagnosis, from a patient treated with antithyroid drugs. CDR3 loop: CASSASREVFSSYNEQFF. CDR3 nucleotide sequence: TGTGCCAGCAGTGCTTCGCGGGAGGTTTTTAGCTCCTACAATGAGCAGTTCTTC.